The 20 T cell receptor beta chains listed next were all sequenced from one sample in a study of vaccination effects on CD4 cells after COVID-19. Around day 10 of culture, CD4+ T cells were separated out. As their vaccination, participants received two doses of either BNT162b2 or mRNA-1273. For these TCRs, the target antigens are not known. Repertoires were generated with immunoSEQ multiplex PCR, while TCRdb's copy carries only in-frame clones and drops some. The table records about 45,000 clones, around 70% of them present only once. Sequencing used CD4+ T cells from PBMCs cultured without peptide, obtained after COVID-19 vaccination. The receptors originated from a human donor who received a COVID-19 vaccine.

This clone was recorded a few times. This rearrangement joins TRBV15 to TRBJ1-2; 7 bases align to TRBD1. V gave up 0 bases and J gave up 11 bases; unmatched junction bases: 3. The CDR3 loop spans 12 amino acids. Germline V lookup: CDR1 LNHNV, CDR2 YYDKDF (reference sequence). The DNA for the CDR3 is TGTGCCACCAGCAGAGAAACAGGGGCGTACACCTTC. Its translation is CATSRETGAYTF.

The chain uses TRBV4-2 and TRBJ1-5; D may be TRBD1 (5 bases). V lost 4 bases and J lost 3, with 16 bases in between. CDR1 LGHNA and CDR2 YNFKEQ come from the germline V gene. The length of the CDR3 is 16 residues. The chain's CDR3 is CASSLDPGNPNQPQHF. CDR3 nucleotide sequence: TGTGCCAGCAGCCTAGACCCAGGGAATCCCAATCAGCCCCAGCATTTT.

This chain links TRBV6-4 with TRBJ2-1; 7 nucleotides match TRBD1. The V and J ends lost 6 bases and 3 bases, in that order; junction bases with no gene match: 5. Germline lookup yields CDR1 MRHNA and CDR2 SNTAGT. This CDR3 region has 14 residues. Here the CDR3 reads CASSPGTVYNEQFF. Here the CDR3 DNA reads TGTGCCAGCAGCCCCGGGACAGTCTACAATGAGCAGTTCTTC.

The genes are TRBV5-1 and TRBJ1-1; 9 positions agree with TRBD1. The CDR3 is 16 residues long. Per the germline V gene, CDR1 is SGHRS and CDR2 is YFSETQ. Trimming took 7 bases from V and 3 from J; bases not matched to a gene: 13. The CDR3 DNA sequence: TGCGCCAGCCGAATGGCCTACAGGGGGCCGGACACTGAAGCTTTCTTT. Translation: CASRMAYRGPDTEAFF. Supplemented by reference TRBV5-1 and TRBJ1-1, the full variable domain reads KAGVTQTPRYLIKTRGQQVTLSCSPISGHRSVSWYQQTPGQGLQFLFEYFSETQRNKGNFPGRFSGRQFSNSRSEMNVSTLELGDSALYLCASRMAYRGPDTEAFFGQGTRLTVV.

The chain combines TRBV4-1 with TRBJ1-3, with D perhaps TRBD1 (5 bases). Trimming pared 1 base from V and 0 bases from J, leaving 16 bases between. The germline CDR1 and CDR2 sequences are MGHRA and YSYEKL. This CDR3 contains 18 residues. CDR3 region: CASSQVLDTVYSGNTIYF. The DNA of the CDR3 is TGCGCCAGCAGCCAAGTATTGGACACGGTTTACTCTGGAAACACCATATATTTT.

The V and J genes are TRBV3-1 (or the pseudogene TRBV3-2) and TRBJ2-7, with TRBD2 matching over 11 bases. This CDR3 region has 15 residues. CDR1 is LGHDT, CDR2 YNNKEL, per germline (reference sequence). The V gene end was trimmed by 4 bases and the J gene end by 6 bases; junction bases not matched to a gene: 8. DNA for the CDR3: TGTGCCAGCAGCCTTAGACTAGCGGGGTCTGGCGAGCAGTACTTC. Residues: CASSLRLAGSGEQYF.

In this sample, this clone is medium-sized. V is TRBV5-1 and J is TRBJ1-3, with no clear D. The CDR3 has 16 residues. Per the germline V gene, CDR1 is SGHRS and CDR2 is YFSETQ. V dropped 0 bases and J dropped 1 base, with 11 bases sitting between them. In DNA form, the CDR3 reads TGCGCCAGCAGCTTGGCATCCCGGTTTTCTGGAAACACCATATATTTT. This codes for CASSLASRFSGNTIYF. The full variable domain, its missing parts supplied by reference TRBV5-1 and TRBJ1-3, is KAGVTQTPRYLIKTRGQQVTLSCSPISGHRSVSWYQQTPGQGLQFLFEYFSETQRNKGNFPGRFSGRQFSNSRSEMNVSTLELGDSALYLCASSLASRFSGNTIYFGEGSWLTVV.

CDR3 DNA: TGTGCCAGCTCACCTTTGGGGGGGCCGCATGAAAAACTGTTTTTT. This gives the protein CASSPLGGPHEKLFF. The chain joins TRBV18 to TRBJ1-4; D perhaps matches TRBD1 (6 bases). The CDR3 consists of 15 residues. Trimming left V 3 bases short and J 6 bases short, with 14 bases between. Germline CDR1 and CDR2: KGHSH and LQKENI.

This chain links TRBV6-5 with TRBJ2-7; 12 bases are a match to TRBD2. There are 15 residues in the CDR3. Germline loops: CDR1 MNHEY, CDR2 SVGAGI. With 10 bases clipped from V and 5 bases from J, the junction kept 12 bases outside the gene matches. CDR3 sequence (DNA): TGTGCCATCACTCTTCTAGCGGGAGGGGATAACGAGCAGTACTTC. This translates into CAITLLAGGDNEQYF.

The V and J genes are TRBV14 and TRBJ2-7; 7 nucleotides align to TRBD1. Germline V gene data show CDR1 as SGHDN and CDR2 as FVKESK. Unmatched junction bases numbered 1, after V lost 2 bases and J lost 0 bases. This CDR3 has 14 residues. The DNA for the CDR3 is TGTGCCAGCAGCCAACCAGGGGGCTCCTACGAGCAGTACTTC. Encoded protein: CASSQPGGSYEQYF. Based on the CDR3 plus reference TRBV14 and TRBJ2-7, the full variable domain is EAGVTQFPSHSVIEKGQTVTLRCDPISGHDNLYWYRRVMGKEIKFLLHFVKESKQDESGMPNNRFLAERTGGTYSTLKVQPAELEDSGVYFCASSQPGGSYEQYFGPGTRLTVT.

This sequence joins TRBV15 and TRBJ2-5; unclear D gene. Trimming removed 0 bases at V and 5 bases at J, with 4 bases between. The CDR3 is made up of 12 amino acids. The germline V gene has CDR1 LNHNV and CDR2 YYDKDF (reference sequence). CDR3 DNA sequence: TGTGCCACCAGCAGAGACATTGAGACCCAGTACTTC. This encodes CATSRDIETQYF.

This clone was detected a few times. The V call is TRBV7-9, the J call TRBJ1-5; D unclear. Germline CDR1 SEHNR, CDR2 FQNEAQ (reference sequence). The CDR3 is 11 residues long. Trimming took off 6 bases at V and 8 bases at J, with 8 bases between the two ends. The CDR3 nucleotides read TGTGCCAGCAGGCGAAGGAAGCCCCAGCATTTT. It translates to CASRRRKPQHF.

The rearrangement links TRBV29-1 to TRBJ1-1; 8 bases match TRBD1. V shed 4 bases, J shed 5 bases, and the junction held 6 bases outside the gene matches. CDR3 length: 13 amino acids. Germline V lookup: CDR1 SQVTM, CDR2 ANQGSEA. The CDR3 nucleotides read TGCAGCGTTGGTGGACAGGGTCTGACTGAAGCTTTCTTT. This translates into CSVGGQGLTEAFF.

The CDR3 loop reads CASSFTGRSGANVLTF. CDR3 in DNA: TGTGCCAGCAGTTTTACAGGGAGGTCTGGGGCCAACGTCCTGACTTTC. The chain uses TRBV6-5 and TRBJ2-6, with D perhaps being TRBD1 or TRBD2 (6 bases each). Germline CDR1 MNHEY, CDR2 SVGAGI. The CDR3 is 16 residues long. V shed 4 bases and J shed 1 base, with 11 bases lying between them.

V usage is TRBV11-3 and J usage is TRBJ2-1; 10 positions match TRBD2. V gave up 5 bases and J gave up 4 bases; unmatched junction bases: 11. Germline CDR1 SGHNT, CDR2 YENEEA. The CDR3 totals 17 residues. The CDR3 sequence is CASSLDVGAGGYNEQFF. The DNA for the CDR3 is TGTGCCAGCAGCCTCGACGTGGGAGCGGGAGGGTACAATGAGCAGTTCTTC.

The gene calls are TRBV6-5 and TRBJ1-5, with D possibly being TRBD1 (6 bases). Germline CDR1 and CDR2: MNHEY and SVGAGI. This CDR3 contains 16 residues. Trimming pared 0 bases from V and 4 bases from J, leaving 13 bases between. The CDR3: CASSYSGPQGNQPQHF. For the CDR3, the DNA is TGTGCCAGCAGTTACTCTGGGCCTCAGGGGAATCAGCCCCAGCATTTT.

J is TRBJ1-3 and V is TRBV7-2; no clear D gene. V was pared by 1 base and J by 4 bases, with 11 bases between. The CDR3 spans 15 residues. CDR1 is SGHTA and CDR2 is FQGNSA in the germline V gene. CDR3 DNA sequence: TGTGCCAGCAGCTTAGTGTCTGGCAGGGGAAACACCATATATTTT. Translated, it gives CASSLVSGRGNTIYF.

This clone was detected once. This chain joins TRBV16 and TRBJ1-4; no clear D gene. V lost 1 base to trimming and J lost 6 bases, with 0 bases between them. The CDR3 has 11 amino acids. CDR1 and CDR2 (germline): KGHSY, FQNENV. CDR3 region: CASSQYEKLFF. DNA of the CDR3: TGTGCCAGCAGCCAATATGAAAAACTGTTTTTT.

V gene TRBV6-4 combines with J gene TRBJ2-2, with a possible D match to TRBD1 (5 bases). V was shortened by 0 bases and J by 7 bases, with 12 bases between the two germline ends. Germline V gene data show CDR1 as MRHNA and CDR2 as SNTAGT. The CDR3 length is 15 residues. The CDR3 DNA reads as TGTGCCAGCAGTGACTCAAGCAGGGAACACGGGGAGCTGTTTTTT. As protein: CASSDSSREHGELFF.

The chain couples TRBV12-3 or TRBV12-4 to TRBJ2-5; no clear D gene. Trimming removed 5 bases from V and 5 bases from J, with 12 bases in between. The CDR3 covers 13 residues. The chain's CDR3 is CASSPGLVETQYF. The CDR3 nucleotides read TGTGCCAGCAGTCCCGGTCTGGTCGAGACCCAGTACTTC.